Shown below are 9 T cell receptor beta chains from a single sample sequenced in a study of blood T cells in healthy people across ages. The second PCR ran roughly 6 to 11 cycles with a sample-barcoded 5' primer and J-beta primers. TCRdb ran MiXCR on the 5' RACE reads and lists one entry per CDR3 protein. The data show over 1,300,000 distinct CDR3 sequences, roughly 59% seen once. What was sequenced was blood. The receptors stem from a man between 18 and 35 years old in good health.

This CDR3 is CASSHPDINYGYTF. The DNA for the CDR3 is TGCGCCAGCAGCCATCCAGACATTAACTATGGCTACACCTTC. The chain employs TRBV4-1 and TRBJ1-2; no definite D call. Germline CDR1 MGHRA, CDR2 YSYEKL. V was shortened by 3 bases and J by 1 base, with 9 bases between the two germline ends. The CDR3 runs to 14 residues.

The V gene is TRBV12-3 or TRBV12-4, the J gene TRBJ2-7; no clear D gene. The CDR3 contains 12 residues. Trimming removed 3 bases at V and 4 bases at J, with 7 bases between. The CDR3 spells CASSFQVYEQYF. CDR3 sequence (DNA): TGTGCCAGCAGTTTCCAGGTATACGAGCAGTACTTC.

The chain recombines TRBV10-3 with TRBJ2-1, with no clear D. Germline CDR1 and CDR2: ENHRY and SYGVKD. There are 15 residues in the CDR3. V shed 2 bases and J shed 0 bases, with 8 bases lying between them. This CDR3 is CAISEGPSSYNEQFF. The CDR3 nucleotides read TGTGCCATCAGTGAGGGTCCGAGCTCCTACAATGAGCAGTTCTTC.

Only a few counts were recorded for this clonotype. V usage is TRBV15 and J usage is TRBJ1-2; D gene unclear. From germline, CDR1 is LNHNV and CDR2 YYDKDF (reference sequence). The CDR3 extends over 15 amino acids. V shed 0 bases and J shed 5 bases, with 13 bases lying between them. The CDR3 bases are TGTGCCACCAGCAGAGATCAGGTCGTTACTTATGGCTACACCTTC. Translated, it gives CATSRDQVVTYGYTF.

This clonotype was seen more than once but under ten times. This chain connects TRBV6-5 to TRBJ2-3, with no clear D. V was shortened by 4 bases and J by 6 bases, with 14 bases between the two germline ends. Per the germline V gene, CDR1 is MNHEY and CDR2 is SVGAGI. CDR3 length equals 14 residues. CDR3 DNA: TGTGCCAGCAGTTTAACAGCCGCTCGGGATACGCAGTATTTT. This codes for CASSLTAARDTQYF.

This clonotype showed up just once. CDR3 residues: CASSVTGTAGYTF. The CDR3 coding sequence is TGTGCCAGCAGCGTTACCGGGACGGCCGGCTACACCTTC. The chain combines TRBV7-9 with TRBJ1-2; tentative D call: TRBD1 (5 bases). The CDR3 consists of 13 residues. Germline assignment: CDR1 SEHNR and CDR2 FQNEAQ (reference sequence). The ends were cut back, 5 bases at V and 8 bases at J, with 15 bases in the middle.

This clonotype was seen more than once but under ten times. For the CDR3, the DNA is TGCGCCAGCAGCCCGGGACGGTCCCAAAGTAACGAGCAGTACTTC. This sequence encodes CASSPGRSQSNEQYF. This chain uses TRBV4-1 with TRBJ2-7, with D possibly being TRBD1 or TRBD2 (5 bases each). Trimming removed 4 bases at V and 5 bases at J, with 18 bases between. This CDR3 region has 15 residues. CDR1 is MGHRA, CDR2 YSYEKL, per germline.

The sample holds a few counts of this clonotype. The chain links TRBV27 to TRBJ1-5; unclear D gene. Germline values: CDR1 MNHEY, CDR2 SMNVEV (reference sequence). The CDR3 consists of 13 residues. V lost 0 bases and J lost 5, with 5 bases in between. CDR3 bases: TGTGCCAGCAGTTTATCAAGGGATCAGCCCCAGCATTTT. Translation gives CASSLSRDQPQHF.

This clonotype was recorded once. The chain combines TRBV20-1 with TRBJ2-7; 13 positions agree with TRBD2. The CDR3 totals 14 residues. The V and J ends lost 6 bases and 2 bases, in that order; junction bases with no gene match: 4. Germline V gives CDR1 DFQATT, CDR2 SNEGSKA (reference sequence). The CDR3 nucleotides are TGCAGTGCATACGGACTAGCGGGAGCCTACGAGCAGTACTTC. Translated, it gives CSAYGLAGAYEQYF.